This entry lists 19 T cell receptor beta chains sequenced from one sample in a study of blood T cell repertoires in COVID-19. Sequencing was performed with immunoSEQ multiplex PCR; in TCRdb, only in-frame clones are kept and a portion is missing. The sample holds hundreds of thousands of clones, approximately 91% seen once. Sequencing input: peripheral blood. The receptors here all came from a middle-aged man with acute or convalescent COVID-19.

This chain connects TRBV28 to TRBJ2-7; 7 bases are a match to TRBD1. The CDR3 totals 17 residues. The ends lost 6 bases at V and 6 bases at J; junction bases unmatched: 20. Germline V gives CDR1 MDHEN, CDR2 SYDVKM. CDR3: CASRLNPTGESGGEQYF. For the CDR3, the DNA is TGTGCCAGCAGACTCAACCCCACAGGGGAATCAGGCGGCGAGCAGTACTTC.

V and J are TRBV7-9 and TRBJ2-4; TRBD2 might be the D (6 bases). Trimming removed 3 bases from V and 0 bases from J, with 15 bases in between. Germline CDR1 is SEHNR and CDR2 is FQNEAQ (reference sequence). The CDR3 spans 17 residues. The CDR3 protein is CASSLLLEGIAKNIQYF. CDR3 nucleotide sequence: TGTGCCAGCAGCTTGCTCTTGGAGGGAATAGCCAAAAACATTCAGTACTTC.

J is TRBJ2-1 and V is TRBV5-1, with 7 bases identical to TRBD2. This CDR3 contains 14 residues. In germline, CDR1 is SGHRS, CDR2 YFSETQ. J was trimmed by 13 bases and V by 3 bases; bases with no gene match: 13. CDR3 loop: CASSSSGGPRTQFF. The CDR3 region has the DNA TGCGCCAGCAGCTCCTCGGGAGGCCCACGGACCCAGTTCTTC.

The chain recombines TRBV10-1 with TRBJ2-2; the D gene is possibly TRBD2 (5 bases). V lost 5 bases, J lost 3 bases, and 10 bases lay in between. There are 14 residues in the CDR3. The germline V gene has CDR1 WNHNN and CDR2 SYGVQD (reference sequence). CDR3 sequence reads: CASSSGSYTGELFF. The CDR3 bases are TGCGCCAGCAGTTCGGGGTCGTACACCGGGGAGCTGTTTTTT.

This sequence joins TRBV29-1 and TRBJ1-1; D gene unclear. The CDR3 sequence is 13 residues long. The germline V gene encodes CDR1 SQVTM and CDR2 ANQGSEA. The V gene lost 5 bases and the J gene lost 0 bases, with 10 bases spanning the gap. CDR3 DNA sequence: TGCAGCGTTTCCAGCGAAATGAACACTGAAGCTTTCTTT. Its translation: CSVSSEMNTEAFF.

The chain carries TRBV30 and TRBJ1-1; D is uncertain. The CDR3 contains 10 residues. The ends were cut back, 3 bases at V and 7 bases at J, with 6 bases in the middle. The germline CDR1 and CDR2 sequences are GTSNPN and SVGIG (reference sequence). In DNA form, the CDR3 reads TGTGCCTGGAGGGGAGGTGAAGCTTTCTTT. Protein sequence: CAWRGGEAFF.

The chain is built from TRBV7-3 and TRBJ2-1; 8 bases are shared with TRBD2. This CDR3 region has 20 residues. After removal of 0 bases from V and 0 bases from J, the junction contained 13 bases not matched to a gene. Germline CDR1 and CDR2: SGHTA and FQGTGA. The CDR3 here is CASSLTGPSGPESSYNEQFF. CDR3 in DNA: TGTGCCAGCAGCTTAACGGGGCCTAGCGGGCCTGAAAGCTCCTACAATGAGCAGTTCTTC.

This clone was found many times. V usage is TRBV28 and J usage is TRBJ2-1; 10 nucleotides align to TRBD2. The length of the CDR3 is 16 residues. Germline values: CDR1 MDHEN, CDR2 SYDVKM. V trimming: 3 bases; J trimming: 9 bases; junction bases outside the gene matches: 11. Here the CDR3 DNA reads TGTGCCAGCAGTTTCCCCCAGCGGGAGGGCCGGGTTGAGCAGTTCTTC. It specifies CASSFPQREGRVEQFF.

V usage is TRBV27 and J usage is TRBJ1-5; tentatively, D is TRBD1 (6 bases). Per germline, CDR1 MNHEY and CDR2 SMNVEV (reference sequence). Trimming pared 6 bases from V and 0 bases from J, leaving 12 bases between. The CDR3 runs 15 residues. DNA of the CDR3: TGTGCCAGCAGACCCCGGGGGGCTAGCAATCAGCCCCAGCATTTT. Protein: CASRPRGASNQPQHF.

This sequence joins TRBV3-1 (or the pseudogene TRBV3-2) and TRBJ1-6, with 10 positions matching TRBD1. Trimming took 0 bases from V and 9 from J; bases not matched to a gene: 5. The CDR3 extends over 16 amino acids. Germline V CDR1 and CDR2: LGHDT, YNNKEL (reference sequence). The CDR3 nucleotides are TGTGCCAGCAGCCAAGATCCCGGGACAGGGGTTTCACCCCTCCACTTT. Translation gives CASSQDPGTGVSPLHF.

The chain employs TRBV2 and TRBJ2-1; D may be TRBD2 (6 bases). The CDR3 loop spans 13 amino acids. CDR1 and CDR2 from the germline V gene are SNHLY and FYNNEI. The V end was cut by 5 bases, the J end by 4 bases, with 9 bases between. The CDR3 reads CASSSTSYNEQFF. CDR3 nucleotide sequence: TGTGCCAGCAGTTCGACTAGTTACAATGAGCAGTTCTTC.

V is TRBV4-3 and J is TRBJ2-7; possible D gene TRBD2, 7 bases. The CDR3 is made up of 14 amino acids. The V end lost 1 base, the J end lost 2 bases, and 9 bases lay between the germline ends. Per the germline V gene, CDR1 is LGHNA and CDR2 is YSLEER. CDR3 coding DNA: TGCGCCAGCAGCCAAGGGCGGGGGCCCTACGAGCAGTACTTC. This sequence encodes CASSQGRGPYEQYF.

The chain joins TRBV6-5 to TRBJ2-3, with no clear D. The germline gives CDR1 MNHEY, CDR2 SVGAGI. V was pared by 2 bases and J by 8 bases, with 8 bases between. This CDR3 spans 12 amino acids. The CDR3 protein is CASSYAGATQYF. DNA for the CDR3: TGTGCCAGCAGTTACGCCGGTGCTACGCAGTATTTT.

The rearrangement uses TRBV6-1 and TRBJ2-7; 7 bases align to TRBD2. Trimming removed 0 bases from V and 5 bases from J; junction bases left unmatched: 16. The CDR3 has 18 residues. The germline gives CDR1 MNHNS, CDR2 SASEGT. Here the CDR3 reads CASSEALPWEGKVNEQYF. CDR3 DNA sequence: TGTGCCAGCAGTGAAGCGCTTCCTTGGGAGGGAAAAGTAAACGAGCAGTACTTC.

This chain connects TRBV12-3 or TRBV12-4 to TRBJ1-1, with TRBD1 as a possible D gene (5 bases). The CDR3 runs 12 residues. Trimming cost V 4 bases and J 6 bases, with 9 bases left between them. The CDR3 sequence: CASSSGHPEAFF. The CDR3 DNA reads TGTGCCAGCAGTTCCGGACACCCTGAAGCTTTCTTT.

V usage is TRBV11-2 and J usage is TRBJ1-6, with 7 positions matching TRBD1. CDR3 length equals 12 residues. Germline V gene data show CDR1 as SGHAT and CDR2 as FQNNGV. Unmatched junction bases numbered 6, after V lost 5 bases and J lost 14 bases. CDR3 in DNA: TGTGCCAGCAGCAAAACGACAGGGTCCCTCCACTTT. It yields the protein CASSKTTGSLHF. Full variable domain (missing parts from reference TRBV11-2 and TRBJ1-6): EAGVAQSPRYKIIEKRQSVAFWCNPISGHATLYWYQQILGQGPKLLIQFQNNGVVDDSQLPKDRFSAERLKGVDSTLKIQPAKLEDSAVYLCASSKTTGSLHFGNGTRLTVT.

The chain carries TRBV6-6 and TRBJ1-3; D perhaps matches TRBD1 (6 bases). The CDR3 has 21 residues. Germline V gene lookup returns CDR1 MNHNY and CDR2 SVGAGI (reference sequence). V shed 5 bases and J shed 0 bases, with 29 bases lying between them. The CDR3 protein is CASSPLPPGDNSLLSGNTIYF. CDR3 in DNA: TGTGCCAGCAGTCCCCTTCCCCCAGGGGATAACTCCCTTCTCTCTGGAAACACCATATATTTT.

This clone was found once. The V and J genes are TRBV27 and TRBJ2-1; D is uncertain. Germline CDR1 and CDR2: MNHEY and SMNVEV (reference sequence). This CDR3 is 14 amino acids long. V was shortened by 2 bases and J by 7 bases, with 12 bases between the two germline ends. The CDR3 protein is CASSLDGARNEQFF. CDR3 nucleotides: TGTGCCAGCAGTTTAGATGGCGCGAGGAATGAGCAGTTCTTC.

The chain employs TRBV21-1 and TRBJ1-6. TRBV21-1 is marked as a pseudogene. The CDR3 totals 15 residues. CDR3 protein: CASSIPGMGNSPLHF. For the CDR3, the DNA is TGTGCCAGCAGCATCCCGGGGATGGGGAATTCACCCCTCCACTTT.